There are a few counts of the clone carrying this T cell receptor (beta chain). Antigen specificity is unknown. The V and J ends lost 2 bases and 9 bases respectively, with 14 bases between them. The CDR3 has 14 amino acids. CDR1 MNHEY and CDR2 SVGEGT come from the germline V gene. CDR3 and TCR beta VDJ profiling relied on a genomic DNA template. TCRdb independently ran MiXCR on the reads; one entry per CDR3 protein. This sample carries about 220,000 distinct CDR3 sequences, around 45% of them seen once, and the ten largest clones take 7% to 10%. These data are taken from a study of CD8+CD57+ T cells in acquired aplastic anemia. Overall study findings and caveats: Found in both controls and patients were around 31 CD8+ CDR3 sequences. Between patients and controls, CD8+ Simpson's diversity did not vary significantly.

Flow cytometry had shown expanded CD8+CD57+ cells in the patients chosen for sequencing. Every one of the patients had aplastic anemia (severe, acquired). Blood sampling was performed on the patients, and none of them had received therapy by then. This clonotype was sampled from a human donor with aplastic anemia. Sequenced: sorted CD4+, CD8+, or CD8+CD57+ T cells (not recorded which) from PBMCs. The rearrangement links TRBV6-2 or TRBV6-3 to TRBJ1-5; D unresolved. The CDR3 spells CASSYESFMWPQHF. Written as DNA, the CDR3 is TGTGCCAGCAGTTACGAATCTTTTATGTGGCCCCAGCATTTT.